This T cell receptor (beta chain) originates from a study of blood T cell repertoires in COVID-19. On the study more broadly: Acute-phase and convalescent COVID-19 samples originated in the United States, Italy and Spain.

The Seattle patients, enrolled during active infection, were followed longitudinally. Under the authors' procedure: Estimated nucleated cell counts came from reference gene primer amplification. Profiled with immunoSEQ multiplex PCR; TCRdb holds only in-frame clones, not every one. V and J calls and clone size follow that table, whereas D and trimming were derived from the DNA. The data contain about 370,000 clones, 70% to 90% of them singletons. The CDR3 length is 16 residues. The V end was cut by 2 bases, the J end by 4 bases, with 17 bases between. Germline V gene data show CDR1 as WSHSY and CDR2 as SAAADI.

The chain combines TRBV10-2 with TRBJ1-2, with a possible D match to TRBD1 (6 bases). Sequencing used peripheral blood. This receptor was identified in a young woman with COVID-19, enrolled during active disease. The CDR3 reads CASSEMPSGAIYGYTF. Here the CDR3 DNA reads TGCGCCAGCAGTGAGATGCCCTCAGGGGCCATCTATGGCTACACCTTC.